This T cell receptor beta chain was found in a study of response to subunit inactivated influenza vaccine. MiXCR was run by TCRdb on the RT-PCR reads, yielding one entry per CDR3 protein. The table has 300,000 to 350,000 distinct CDR3 sequences, less than 25% seen once. The receptor's source is a man aged 50-75 years who received an inactivated influenza vaccine. The specimen comprised PBMCs from blood, sampled about 19 months after vaccination.

The CDR3 nucleotides read TGCAGTGCTTCGAGGAAAAACTTAGCCAAAAACATTCAGTACTTC. It yields the protein CSASRKNLAKNIQYF. The rearrangement joins TRBV20-1 to TRBJ2-4; D remains ambiguous. Germline V gives CDR1 DFQATT, CDR2 SNEGSKA (reference sequence). The CDR3 is made up of 15 amino acids. Trimming took 5 bases from V and 0 from J, leaving 14 bases between them.